This T cell receptor beta chain derives from a study of identical twins (dated by TCRdb to between 2015 and 2016). A note on the overall study: To test whether fetal clonotypes persist, this study deep-sequenced TCR alpha and beta repertoires from monozygotic twins, from unrelated adults of various ages, and from cord blood. To rule out contamination, the twin experiments were replicated at different times with different library preparation protocols. What the authors observed across the whole study: Because the same donors could not be followed over many years, the conclusions depended on cross-sectional statistical analysis. In monozygotic twins, out-of-frame TCR alpha sharing was systematically underestimated by recombination models, although the models agreed with sharing between unrelated individuals. A weaker excess of twin sharing was found in beta out-of-frame sequences because the signal-to-noise ratio was lowered by fewer shared sequences. Zero-insertion analyses could be partly confounded by invariant T cells such as MAIT and iNKT, though diverse VJ usage argued against such confounding for most clonotypes. Fewer insertions were carried by abundant cord blood beta clonotypes, a similar but weaker trend appeared in young adult naive repertoires, and no such trend appeared in memory repertoires. Out-of-frame TCR alpha sequences shared between twins showed an excess of low generation-probability sequences compared with coincidental sharing between unrelated individuals.

Library construction relied on 5' RACE. TCRdb lists the instrument as Illumina HiSeq 2000. Template switching introduced a universal primer binding site; the final cDNA contained a unique molecular identifier, enabling accurate counting of TCR cDNA molecules. Specific primers in the conserved constant-segment region were used to synthesize first-strand cDNA for TCR alpha and beta chains. Each cDNA library was double barcoded, with a SMART-Mk sample barcode plus Illumina barcodes, to control for contamination. Two successive PCR steps introduced TruSeq adapter sequences along with Illumina sample barcodes. TCR alpha and beta cDNA libraries were sequenced on the Illumina HiSeq platform with custom primers. The paper's data handling went like this. MiGEC processed the raw reads to extract unique molecular identifiers, while MiXCR was used to determine the CDR3 positions. For each individual, recombination models were inferred using an EM algorithm with the repgenHMM and IGoR tools. The analysis of shared clonotypes was done with the tcR package in R, with sharing normalized by the product of cloneset sizes. To study raw recombination free of thymic and clonal selection effects, out-of-frame nonproductive sequences were analyzed. In TCRdb, the public reads were trimmed at Q25 with fastp and aligned with MiXCR, with productive beta chains retained. One record per CDR3 amino acid sequence lists the most common genes and DNA. The V and J calls and clone size come from TCRdb's table, not from the authors' own analysis. This sample is represented by 1.5 million to 2 million distinct CDR3 sequences; 25% to 35% of them were singletons. Under 0.35% of the sample belongs to the ten largest clones.

All donors were healthy Caucasians. Measured from the cysteine to the phenylalanine, the CDR3 is 15 residues long. Only the CDR3 DNA stays, 45 bases, in frame from base 1. In the germline V gene, CDR1 corresponds to SGHRS and CDR2 to YFSETQ. Trimming takes 2 bases off V and 6 bases off J; junction bases not matched to a gene: 8. This clonotype showed up just a few times. Its recognized antigen is unknown. Base quality data are lacking; no much larger clone is found one base away. This TCR came from a newborn girl in good health. The sequencing input was cord blood. Recombination joined TRBV5-1 with TRBJ2-7; TRBD1 fits 10 bases in the junction. The DNA is TGCGCCAGCAGCTTCACTCGGACAGGGGGGACCGAGCAGTACTTC. Its amino acids are CASSFTRTGGTEQYF.